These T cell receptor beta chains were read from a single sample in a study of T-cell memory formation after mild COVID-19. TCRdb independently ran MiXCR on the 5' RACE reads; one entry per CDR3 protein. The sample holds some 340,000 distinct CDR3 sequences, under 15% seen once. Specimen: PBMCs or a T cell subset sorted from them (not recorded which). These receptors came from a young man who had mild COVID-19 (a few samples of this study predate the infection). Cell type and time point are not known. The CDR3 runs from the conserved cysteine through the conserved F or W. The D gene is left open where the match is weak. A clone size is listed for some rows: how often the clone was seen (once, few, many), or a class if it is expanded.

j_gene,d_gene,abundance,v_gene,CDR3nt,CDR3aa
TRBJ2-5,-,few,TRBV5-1,TGCGCCAGCAGCTTCCAGGGTCCGTCCCAAGAGACCCAGTACTTC,CASSFQGPSQETQYF
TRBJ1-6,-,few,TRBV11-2,TGTGCCAGCAGCTTAGGCAGGGTGGCACCCCTCCACTTT,CASSLGRVAPLHF
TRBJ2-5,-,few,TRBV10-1,TGCGCCAGCAGTGATACCGATTCGCAACAAGAGACCCAGTACTTC,CASSDTDSQQETQYF
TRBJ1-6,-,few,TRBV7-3,TGTGCCAGCGCCTATCGAGGGAATTCACCCCTCCACTTT,CASAYRGNSPLHF
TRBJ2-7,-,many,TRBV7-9,TGTGCCAGCAGCTTAGACGTGGCAGGGACCGAGCAGTACTTC,CASSLDVAGTEQYF
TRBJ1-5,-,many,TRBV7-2,TGTGCCAGCAGCTTGGATCAGGGACTCCAGCATTTT,CASSLDQGLQHF
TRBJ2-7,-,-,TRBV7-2,TGTGCCAGCAGCTTATTTCGCTACGAGCAGTACTTC,CASSLFRYEQYF
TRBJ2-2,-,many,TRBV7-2,TGTGCCAGCAGCTCCCGTGCGACAGACACCGGGGAGCTGTTTTTT,CASSSRATDTGELFF
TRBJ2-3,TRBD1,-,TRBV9,TGTGCCAGCAGCGTAGCGGGGACAGGGCCAGATACGCAGTATTTT,CASSVAGTGPDTQYF
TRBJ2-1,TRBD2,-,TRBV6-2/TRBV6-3,TGTGCCAGCAGTTACTTGACTAGCCGGAATGAGCAGTTCTTC,CASSYLTSRNEQFF
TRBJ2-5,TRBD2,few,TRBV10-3,TGTGCCATCAAGCTCGGTAGCGGGGCAGGGTACCAAGAGACCCAGTACTTC,CAIKLGSGAGYQETQYF
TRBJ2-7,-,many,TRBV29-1,TGCAGCGTTGAGACCAGGGACCACTCCTACGAGCAGTACTTC,CSVETRDHSYEQYF
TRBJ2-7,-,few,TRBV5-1,TGCGCCAGCAGCTTGGGACAGCCCTCCTACGAGCAGTACTTC,CASSLGQPSYEQYF
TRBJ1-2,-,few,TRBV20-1,TGCAGTGCTTCGTCGGACAGCTATGGCTACACCTTC,CSASSDSYGYTF
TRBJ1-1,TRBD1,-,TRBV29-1,TGCAGCGTTGACGGAGACAGGGTGGGGAGGACTGAAGCTTTCTTT,CSVDGDRVGRTEAFF
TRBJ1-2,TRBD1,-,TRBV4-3,TGCGCCAGCAGCCAAGATCCTAGGGACAGGCCTAACTATGGCTACACCTTC,CASSQDPRDRPNYGYTF
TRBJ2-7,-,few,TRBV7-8,TGTGCCAGCAGCTTAGAAGCCTGGCCGATGGGCTACGAGCAGTACTTC,CASSLEAWPMGYEQYF
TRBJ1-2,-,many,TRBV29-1,TGCAGCGTGGGTGGGGATGGCTACACCTTC,CSVGGDGYTF
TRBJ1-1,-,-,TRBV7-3,TGTGCCAGCAGGGTACAGGAAAACACTGAAGCTTTCTTT,CASRVQENTEAFF
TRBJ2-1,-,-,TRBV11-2,TGTGCCAGCAGCTTTGCGGGGGCTGCCAATGAGCAGTTCTTC,CASSFAGAANEQFF